This T cell receptor beta chain was recovered during a study of blood T cell repertoires in COVID-19 (dated by TCRdb to 2019 to 2021). About the study as a whole: Collaborator samples came from the United States, Italy and Spain and covered acute and convalescent phases of COVID-19. The prospective study material was composed of cDNA or gDNA derived from T cells, B-cell-depleted T cells, or PBMCs. Deeply sampled blood TCRbeta repertoires from subjects exposed to, actively infected with, or recovered from COVID-19 were included in the dataset. The repertoires were released in a freely available public database intended as a resource for research on the immune response to SARS-CoV-2. Samples were obtained from the ongoing ImmuneRACE study (first 160 participants) and from 950 to 1,500 subjects provided by 6 global collaborators. The sample metadata nearly always contained a de-identified subject ID, COVID-19 status, age in years and sex. Where HLA class I and class II types were available, the types were taken from metadata supplied by the sample provider, not from assay-based typing. General study outcomes and caveats: The quantity of clinical and demographic metadata differed by source and by participant and was supplied without curation.

This clone is a singleton in its sample. What this receptor recognizes is not known. There are no base qualities to consult, and no much larger clone falls within one base. TCRbeta CDR3 regions were amplified from genomic DNA by means of the immunoSEQ Assay, a bias-controlled multiplex PCR. The paper's data handling went like this. Within the assay, amplification of reference gene primers was used to estimate how many nucleated cells each sample contained. Sequence reads were collapsed and filtered to measure the absolute abundance of every unique TCRbeta CDR3 rearrangement. Productive Simpson clonality was computed per sample as the square root of Simpson's diversity index over productive rearrangements. Not all clones reach the TCRdb copy of this immuneACCESS table, which keeps in-frame sequences only. Checked studies attribute under half of the gap to unresolved V genes and leave the rest unexplained. The V and J calls and the clone size are those of that table, but D and trimming were determined from the DNA. This sample is represented by 300,000 to 400,000 clones; about 87% of them were singletons. The top ten hold just over 9.5% of the sample.

One collaborating source in Seattle enrolled patients during active infection and followed them longitudinally through the course of disease. Each collaborating institution followed its own protocols to collect whole blood in K2EDTA tubes. For TCRbeta analysis, collaborators shipped samples in one of three forms: frozen whole blood, isolated PBMCs, or DNA extracted from either of those sample types. The origin of this receptor is a man in his thirties or forties with COVID-19, enrolled during active disease. Sequenced: peripheral blood.

At the DNA level, the sequence is TGTGCCAGCAGGGGGGGGGTAGCGGACTACAATGAGCAGTTCTTC. Its protein is CASRGGVADYNEQFF. The chain employs TRBV11-2 and TRBJ2-1; TRBD2 agrees with 7 junctional bases. CDR1 SGHAT and CDR2 FQNNGV were looked up in the germline V gene. The germline V end is reduced by 6 bases and the J end by 3 bases; junction bases left unmatched: 8. The CDR3 contains 15 residues, cysteine and phenylalanine counted. The read is trimmed to its CDR3 DNA, 45 bases read in frame from base 1.